This TCR beta chain was captured by sequencing in a study of blood T cell repertoires in COVID-19. About the study: In each case, the material was cDNA or gDNA derived from T cells, B-cell-depleted T cells, or PBMCs.

This study enrolled people aged roughly 18 to 90 from about two dozen US geographic areas. The data were produced by immunoSEQ multiplex PCR, yet TCRdb's version contains in-frame clones alone and is incomplete. Among 360,000 or so clones, about four fifths were seen once, and the ten largest hold 5% to 5.5%. Trimming removed 5 bases from V and 4 bases from J; junction bases left unmatched: 14. Looked up from germline, CDR1 is SGHTA and CDR2 is FQGNSA. The CDR3 runs 18 residues. Sequenced sample: PBMCs or T cells enriched from blood (not recorded which). This receptor was obtained from a woman aged 45-59 years who had recovered from COVID-19. The genes are TRBV7-2 and TRBJ2-2; 9 bases map to TRBD1. CDR3 coding DNA: TGTGCCAGCAGCCCATACGTCCTCGGGACAGGGAGCACCGGGGAGCTGTTTTTT. Translated, it gives CASSPYVLGTGSTGELFF.